What follows are 9 T cell receptor beta chains derived from one specimen sequenced in a study of cytomegalovirus exposure and HLA in healthy donors. Assay used: immunoSEQ multiplex PCR; TCRdb lists only in-frame clones, some missing. The sample consists of around 300,000 clones, roughly 90% of them appearing once. The sequencing input was PBMCs. These receptors all come from a man aged 25-45 years in good health and CMV-seronegative.

The V and J genes are TRBV28 and TRBJ1-4; D is perhaps TRBD1 (5 bases). The germline V gene encodes CDR1 MDHEN and CDR2 SYDVKM. The CDR3 length is 14 residues. The V end lost 11 bases, the J end lost 2 bases, and 15 bases lay between the germline ends. CDR3 protein: CAGGDYGTNEKLFF. CDR3 DNA: TGTGCCGGGGGGGATTATGGGACTAATGAAAAACTGTTTTTT.

A few counts support this clone. This chain joins TRBV5-1 and TRBJ1-1; D uncertain. V was cut by 7 bases and J by 0 bases, with 19 bases left in between. The CDR3 is 16 residues long. CDR1 is SGHRS and CDR2 is YFSETQ in the germline V gene. The CDR3: CASQAEVGVMNTEAFF. CDR3 in DNA: TGCGCCAGCCAAGCTGAGGTCGGGGTTATGAACACTGAAGCTTTCTTT.

The CDR3 protein is CASSELLQHRGTEAFF. In DNA form, the CDR3 reads TGTGCCAGCAGTGAATTACTTCAACATCGGGGCACTGAAGCTTTCTTT. This chain uses TRBV6-1 with TRBJ1-1, with D hard to call. The ends were cut back, 2 bases at V and 4 bases at J, with 17 bases in the middle. This CDR3 is 16 amino acids long. In germline, CDR1 is MNHNS, CDR2 SASEGT.

With respect to this clone: The identical CDR3 is also encoded by other nucleotide sequences in the sample. The J gene is TRBJ2-5, the V gene TRBV7-9; perhaps TRBD2 as D (6 bases). Between the trimmed V and J ends, which lost 0 bases and 1 base, there was a span of 12 bases. The CDR3 is 16 amino acids. Germline CDR1 SEHNR, CDR2 FQNEAQ (reference sequence). The CDR3 spells CASSLALAGTQETQYF. Here the CDR3 DNA reads TGTGCCAGCAGCTTAGCGCTGGCGGGGACCCAAGAGACCCAGTACTTC.

This chain links TRBV19 with TRBJ1-4, with D possibly TRBD1 on 5 matching bases. The germline CDR1 and CDR2 sequences are LNHDA and SQIVND (reference sequence). V was pared by 1 base and J by 4 bases, with 10 bases between. The CDR3 length is 15 residues. The CDR3 region has the DNA TGTGCCAGTAGTATAGGGGGCGGCGATAATGAAAAACTGTTTTTT. Translation gives CASSIGGGDNEKLFF.

The chain has TRBV25-1 and TRBJ2-7; TRBD1 is a possible D gene (5 bases). This CDR3 has 17 amino acids. Germline CDR1 and CDR2: MGHDK and SYGVNS. The V and J ends lost 6 bases and 3 bases respectively, with 24 bases between them. The CDR3 region has the DNA TGTGCCAGCAGCTCCCCCGGGTGGGGCGACCCTAACTACGAGCAGTACTTC. As protein: CASSSPGWGDPNYEQYF.

This clone showed up just once. This chain uses TRBV30 with TRBJ1-5; D may be TRBD1 (6 bases). The V end lost 2 bases, the J end lost 4 bases, and 12 bases lay between the germline ends. The CDR3 is made up of 14 amino acids. The germline gives CDR1 GTSNPN, CDR2 SVGIG (reference sequence). The CDR3 sequence: CAWSLMTGNQPQHF. The CDR3, as DNA: TGTGCCTGGAGTCTCATGACAGGTAATCAGCCCCAGCATTTT.

V and J are TRBV30 and TRBJ1-2, with D unresolved. Germline CDR1 and CDR2: GTSNPN and SVGIG (reference sequence). CDR3 size: 14 residues. V gave up 7 bases and J gave up 4 bases, with 19 bases separating them. The CDR3 region has the DNA TGTGCCTCCCCAACTACCCGGGGAGGCTATGGCTACACCTTC. Its protein product is CASPTTRGGYGYTF.

The CDR3 nucleotides read TGTGCCAGCAGTCACCCAGGTAGCGGGGGGATCACAGATACGCAGTATTTT. This sequence encodes CASSHPGSGGITDTQYF. The chain carries TRBV27 and TRBJ2-3; 10 bases line up with TRBD2. The trim removed 5 bases at V and 2 bases at J, leaving 10 bases unmatched. CDR1 is MNHEY and CDR2 is SMNVEV in the germline V gene (reference sequence). The CDR3 runs to 17 residues.